This TCR beta chain was captured by sequencing in a study of control samples from healthy donors and cancer patients. TCRdb's copy holds only in-frame clones and misses some; the assay was immunoSEQ multiplex PCR. Reported are approximately 190,000 clones; the ten largest clones contain under 2.5%. The sequence derives from a woman aged 25 to 39 in good health. Source material: blood.

In DNA form, the CDR3 reads TGTGCCAGCAGTCAAAGATATGGTCCAGTGGGCAATGAGCAGTTCTTC. Residues: CASSQRYGPVGNEQFF. This chain joins TRBV6-2 or TRBV6-3 and TRBJ2-1, with D hard to call. CDR1 and CDR2 from the germline V gene are MNHEY and SVGEGT. Trimming shortened V by 5 bases and J by 6 bases, and 20 bases separated the two germline ends. The CDR3 length is 16 residues.